The 9 T cell receptor beta chains presented below share a single source sample, sequenced in a study of response to subunit inactivated influenza vaccine (dated by TCRdb to the late 2010s). Receptors were amplified or captured by RT-PCR. The run used an Illumina HiSeq 2500. TCRdb reprocessing: public reads trimmed at Q25 with fastp, clones called with MiXCR, in-frame beta chains kept. Duplicate CDR3 protein sequences are folded into a single record with the most common DNA and genes. For this sample there are just over 300,000 distinct CDR3 sequences; about a fifth appear just once. The top ten constitute roughly a tenth of the sample. This material consisted of PBMCs from blood, taken less than 22 months after vaccination. These TCRs come from a man aged 50-75 years who received an inactivated influenza vaccine. Donor details come from another sample of the same person, matched by shared clones.

This clonotype was seen a handful of times. V gene TRBV6-1 combines with J gene TRBJ2-3, with TRBD2 matching over 15 bases. This CDR3 comprises 17 residues. V lost 5 bases to trimming and J lost 2 bases; unmatched junction nucleotides: 5. Germline loops: CDR1 MNHNS, CDR2 SASEGT. The CDR3, as DNA: TGTGCCAGCAGTCCCCGGACTAGCGGGAGGGTCACAGATACGCAGTATTTT. Translated: CASSPRTSGRVTDTQYF.

CDR3 in DNA: TGTGCCACCAGTACGGCCACCTCAGATACGCAGTATTTT. Encoded protein: CATSTATSDTQYF. This chain connects TRBV24-1 to TRBJ2-3; unclear D gene. The germline V gene encodes CDR1 KGHDR and CDR2 SFDVKD. The CDR3 is made up of 13 amino acids. V was clipped by 6 bases and J by 4 bases, with 10 bases between them.

This clonotype was detected many times. The gene calls are TRBV6-5 and TRBJ1-5; 7 positions agree with TRBD1. V shed 2 bases and J 7 bases; nucleotides not matched to a gene: 8. CDR1 and CDR2 from the germline V gene are MNHEY and SVGAGI. The CDR3 spans 15 residues. The CDR3 reads CASSYTTGVGQPQHF. Written as DNA, the CDR3 is TGTGCCAGCAGTTACACTACAGGGGTGGGACAGCCCCAGCATTTT.

The genes are TRBV7-7 and TRBJ2-5, with D perhaps matching TRBD2 (7 bases). Trimming removed 2 bases at V and 4 bases at J, with 14 bases between. CDR3 length: 15 amino acids. From germline, CDR1 is SSHAT and CDR2 FNYEAQ (reference sequence). CDR3 sequence reads: CASSLSAGARETQYF. The CDR3 DNA reads as TGTGCCAGCAGCTTATCTGCGGGGGCCCGAGAGACCCAGTACTTC.

The gene calls are TRBV29-1 and TRBJ2-5, with 12 bases aligning to TRBD2. J gave up 7 bases and V 7 bases, and 1 base lay outside the gene matches. This CDR3 is 11 amino acids long. CDR1 SQVTM and CDR2 ANQGSEA come from the germline V gene. The CDR3: CSAGLAGTQYF. The CDR3 DNA is TGCAGCGCGGGACTAGCGGGGACCCAGTACTTC. The complete variable domain, with remaining parts taken from reference TRBV29-1 and TRBJ2-5, reads SAVISQKPSRDICQRGTSLTIQCQVDSQVTMMFWYRQQPGQSLTLIATANQGSEATYESGFVIDKFPISRPNLTFSTLTVSNMSPEDSSIYLCSAGLAGTQYFGPGTRLLVL.

Only a few counts were recorded for this clonotype. V gene TRBV7-2 combines with J gene TRBJ1-1, with 8 positions matching TRBD1. The CDR3 has 16 residues. The germline CDR1 and CDR2 sequences are SGHTA and FQGNSA. V was pared by 4 bases and J by 2 bases, with 9 bases of the junction left unmatched. The CDR3 DNA reads as TGTGCCAGCAGCTCGTACCCGGGACAGGCCAACACTGAAGCTTTCTTT. Translated: CASSSYPGQANTEAFF.

The CDR3 bases are TGTGCCAGCAGCCCCCTGGGTAGCGGAGAGACCCAGTACTTC. This translates into CASSPLGSGETQYF. The chain joins TRBV9 to TRBJ2-5; a weak D match, TRBD2 (6 bases). This CDR3 has 14 amino acids. Trimming removed 4 bases from V and 4 bases from J, with 14 bases in between. The V gene's germline CDR1 is SGDLS and CDR2 YYNGEE.

This chain's CDR3 is CASSPKQGARTEAFF. CDR3 sequence (DNA): TGCGCCAGCAGCCCCAAACAGGGGGCGCGTACTGAAGCTTTCTTT. This sequence joins TRBV4-1 and TRBJ1-1; the match to TRBD1 covers 9 bases. The CDR3 is made up of 15 amino acids. The trim removed 4 bases at V and 5 bases at J, leaving 8 bases unmatched. CDR1 is MGHRA and CDR2 is YSYEKL in the germline V gene.

This clonotype was observed a few times. The rearrangement uses TRBV19 and TRBJ1-5; no firm D call. This CDR3 region has 15 residues. The V gene lost 3 bases and the J gene lost 5 bases, with 14 bases spanning the gap. Germline CDR1 is LNHDA and CDR2 is SQIVND (reference sequence). The CDR3 DNA is TGTGCCAGTAGTATGGTCCAAAGGGCCGATCAGCCCCAGCATTTT. Its protein product is CASSMVQRADQPQHF. The entire variable domain, with the rest obtained from reference TRBV19 and TRBJ1-5, is as follows: DGGITQSPKYLFRKEGQNVTLSCEQNLNHDAMYWYRQDPGQGLRLIYYSQIVNDFQKGDIAEGYSVSREKKESFPLTVTSAQKNPTAFYLCASSMVQRADQPQHFGDGTRLSIL.